A single sample is the source of the 5 T cell receptor beta chains below, sequenced in a study of cytomegalovirus exposure and HLA in healthy donors. Amplification used 60 Vbeta primers and 13 Jbeta primers. Profiled with immunoSEQ multiplex PCR; TCRdb holds only in-frame clones, not every one. Here the sample spans 120,000 or so clones, 10% to 13% being singletons. Sequenced input: PBMCs. The receptors were gathered from a woman younger than 30 in good health and CMV-seropositive.

The chain combines TRBV2 with TRBJ1-4, with a weak D call TRBD1 (5 bases). The V gene lost 0 bases and the J gene lost 13 bases, with 12 bases spanning the gap. Germline V gene data show CDR1 as SNHLY and CDR2 as FYNNEI. This CDR3 spans 13 amino acids. Written as DNA, the CDR3 is TGTGCCAGCAGTGAAGCGCCCAGCGGGACACTGTTTTTT. This gives the protein CASSEAPSGTLFF.

The chain recombines TRBV7-9 with TRBJ2-7; weak D call: TRBD2 (6 bases). Germline V gene data show CDR1 as SEHNR and CDR2 as FQNEAQ (reference sequence). The ends were cut back, 2 bases at V and 7 bases at J, with 15 bases in the middle. The CDR3 is made up of 14 amino acids. The CDR3 region is CASSLIGSTGEQYF. CDR3 coding DNA: TGTGCCAGCAGCTTAATCGGGAGCACGGGAGAGCAGTACTTC.

This clone turned up a few times. The J gene is TRBJ2-7, the V gene TRBV4-1; D unclear. This CDR3 is built from 15 residues. Germline CDR1 is MGHRA and CDR2 is YSYEKL. Trimming cost V 1 base and J 1 base, with 11 bases left between them. CDR3 coding DNA: TGCGCCAGCAGCCAAGGAGTAGTCTCATCCTACGAGCAGTACTTC. This gives the protein CASSQGVVSSYEQYF.

This clone has more than one count but fewer than ten. The V and J genes are TRBV18 and TRBJ2-1; a possible D gene is TRBD2 (5 bases). The CDR3 has 17 residues. Per the germline V gene, CDR1 is KGHSH and CDR2 is LQKENI. The V gene lost 0 bases and the J gene lost 3 bases, with 15 bases spanning the gap. The CDR3 spells CASSPPAGSSLYNEQFF. CDR3 bases: TGTGCCAGCTCACCACCAGCTGGGAGCTCGCTCTACAATGAGCAGTTCTTC.

The chain couples TRBV5-1 to TRBJ2-1; maybe TRBD2 (6 bases). Germline CDR1 and CDR2: SGHRS and YFSETQ. CDR3 length: 14 amino acids. V lost 4 bases, J lost 7 bases, and 15 bases lay in between. The CDR3 sequence is CASSGQGGKNEQFF. In DNA form, the CDR3 reads TGCGCCAGCAGCGGGCAGGGAGGCAAAAATGAGCAGTTCTTC.